The 30 T cell receptor beta chains below were found in one sample sequenced in a study of blood T cells in healthy people across ages. The authors ran a second PCR of 7 to 11 cycles using a sample-barcoded 5' primer and a J-beta primer mix. TCRdb re-analysed the 5' RACE reads in MiXCR, keeping a single row per CDR3 protein. Found here are about 1.1 million distinct CDR3 sequences, around two fifths of them singletons; the top ten hold about an eighth. The sample consisted of blood. The receptors originated from a man between 18 and 35 years old in good health.

The chain links TRBV12-3 or TRBV12-4 to TRBJ1-2, with D maybe TRBD1 (5 bases). This CDR3 region has 13 residues. Trimming removed 7 bases at V and 8 bases at J, with 17 bases between. In nucleotides, the CDR3 is TGTGCCAGCACCTATGGGACCTGGGGCGGCTACACCTTC. This gives the protein CASTYGTWGGYTF.

The chain is built from TRBV7-2 and TRBJ1-2, with a weak D call TRBD1 (5 bases). The CDR3 runs 14 residues. Trimming cost V 9 bases and J 3 bases, with 17 bases left between them. Looked up from germline, CDR1 is SGHTA and CDR2 is FQGNSA. The CDR3, as DNA: TGTGCCAGTAGTGAGGGGAGGGCTCACTATGGCTACACCTTC. As protein: CASSEGRAHYGYTF.

This clonotype occurred a few times. The chain uses TRBV5-1 and TRBJ1-6; TRBD1 is a possible D gene (6 bases). Germline loops: CDR1 SGHRS, CDR2 YFSETQ. The CDR3 contains 15 residues. Trimming stripped 0 bases from V and 7 bases from J, with 11 bases between. The CDR3 nucleotides are TGCGCCAGCAGCTTGGGACAGGCGACGAATTCACCCCTCCACTTT. Translating it yields CASSLGQATNSPLHF.

The chain has TRBV4-3 and TRBJ1-4; D unresolved. The CDR3 has 14 amino acids. Per the germline V gene, CDR1 is LGHNA and CDR2 is YSLEER. V lost 0 bases, J lost 5 bases, and 7 bases lay in between. CDR3 in amino acids: CASSQDHGNEKLFF. The CDR3 DNA reads TGCGCCAGCAGCCAAGATCACGGGAATGAAAAACTGTTTTTT.

The V call is TRBV27, the J call TRBJ2-7; weak D call: TRBD1 (6 bases). V was cut by 5 bases and J by 5 bases, with 13 bases left in between. Looked up from germline, CDR1 is MNHEY and CDR2 is SMNVEV (reference sequence). The CDR3 is 13 amino acids. The CDR3: CASSHGQTDEQYF. The CDR3 nucleotides read TGTGCCAGCAGTCACGGACAGACCGACGAGCAGTACTTC.

The genes are TRBV20-1 and TRBJ1-1, with TRBD1 matching 7 bases. The germline V gene has CDR1 DFQATT and CDR2 SNEGSKA (reference sequence). The J segment lost 3 bases and the V segment lost 3 bases, leaving 7 bases of the junction unmatched. The CDR3 contains 14 residues. The CDR3 region is CSARETGRDTEAFF. The CDR3 nucleotides read TGCAGTGCTAGGGAGACAGGGAGGGACACTGAAGCTTTCTTT.

This clonotype appeared a few times. The CDR3, as DNA: TGCAGCGTTACGGGACAGCTGAACACTGAAGCTTTCTTT. Its translation: CSVTGQLNTEAFF. This rearrangement joins TRBV29-1 to TRBJ1-1; TRBD1 matches at 7 bases. With 5 bases clipped from V and 0 bases from J, the junction kept 3 bases outside the gene matches. This CDR3 comprises 13 residues. The V gene's germline CDR1 is SQVTM and CDR2 ANQGSEA.

The J gene is TRBJ1-2, the V gene TRBV20-1; D remains unclear. CDR3 length: 11 residues. Trimming shortened V by 6 bases and J by 5 bases, and 10 bases separated the two germline ends. The germline V gene encodes CDR1 DFQATT and CDR2 SNEGSKA (reference sequence). The CDR3 loop is CSASPLYGYTF. For the CDR3, the DNA is TGCAGTGCCTCGCCGTTATATGGCTACACCTTC.

The V and J genes are TRBV12-3 or TRBV12-4 and TRBJ2-5; D might be TRBD2 (6 bases). This CDR3 has 15 amino acids. V lost 3 bases and J lost 3, with 14 bases in between. CDR3 residues: CASSLGTGGKETQYF. CDR3 DNA sequence: TGTGCCAGCAGTTTGGGGACTGGCGGTAAAGAGACCCAGTACTTC.

This rearrangement joins TRBV29-1 to TRBJ2-7, with a possible D match to TRBD2 (5 bases). CDR3 length: 14 amino acids. Germline V CDR1 and CDR2: SQVTM, ANQGSEA. V was cut by 1 base and J by 5 bases, with 15 bases left in between. The CDR3 sequence is CSVEVGEGRNEQYF. In DNA form, the CDR3 reads TGCAGCGTTGAAGTCGGGGAAGGAAGAAACGAGCAGTACTTC.

Only a few counts were recorded for this clonotype. The chain recombines TRBV12-3 or TRBV12-4 with TRBJ1-1, with a possible D match to TRBD1 (6 bases). The CDR3 is 15 residues long. Between the trimmed V and J ends, which lost 6 bases and 4 bases, there was a span of 18 bases. This chain's CDR3 is CASRGGSTGSTEAFF. CDR3 nucleotides: TGTGCCAGCAGAGGGGGATCCACAGGGAGCACTGAAGCTTTCTTT.

V is TRBV7-2 and J is TRBJ1-5; unclear D gene. The CDR3 is 15 amino acids. Trimming removed 5 bases at V and 5 bases at J, with 16 bases between. Germline loops: CDR1 SGHTA, CDR2 FQGNSA. CDR3 sequence reads: CASSRERASDQPQHF. Here the CDR3 DNA reads TGTGCCAGCAGCCGCGAGCGGGCATCGGATCAGCCCCAGCATTTT.

This clonotype occurred a few times. The rearrangement joins TRBV24-1 to TRBJ2-1; tentative D call: TRBD2 (5 bases). This CDR3 is 11 amino acids long. V lost 10 bases, J lost 9 bases, and 12 bases lay in between. Germline loops: CDR1 KGHDR, CDR2 SFDVKD. The CDR3, as DNA: TGTGCCACGACATTTCGGGGTGAGCAGTTCTTC. Translated, it gives CATTFRGEQFF.

The chain uses TRBV29-1 and TRBJ2-3; 11 bases fit TRBD2. CDR3 length: 14 residues. The V and J ends lost 6 bases and 2 bases, in that order; junction bases with no gene match: 4. Germline V lookup: CDR1 SQVTM, CDR2 ANQGSEA. CDR3 DNA: TGCAGCGTACGTAGCGGGGGGGCCACAGATACGCAGTATTTT. Translating it yields CSVRSGGATDTQYF.

Turning to this clonotype: This may arise from a read error, as a much more abundant clone is one base away. The V call is TRBV29-1, the J call TRBJ2-5; 7 bases agree with TRBD1. The closer fit of TRBJ2-7 to the DNA end suggests the J call may be wrong. The V gene's germline CDR1 is SQVTM and CDR2 ANQGSEA. This CDR3 spans 15 amino acids. CDR3: CSIVTGRGTIHEQYF. CDR3 sequence (DNA): TGCAGCATTGTTACAGGCAGGGGGACCATCCACGAGCAGTACTTC.

The rearrangement links TRBV12-3 or TRBV12-4 to TRBJ2-1; D is undetermined. This CDR3 is 13 amino acids long. V was trimmed by 6 bases and J by 4 bases, leaving 10 bases between them. The CDR3 region is CASSQDAYNEQFF. The DNA for the CDR3 is TGTGCCAGCAGCCAAGACGCATACAATGAGCAGTTCTTC.

This clonotype was seen a handful of times. The chain joins TRBV6-1 to TRBJ2-2; D gene uncertain. Trimming removed 4 bases from V and 0 bases from J, with 9 bases in between. CDR3 length: 15 residues. Germline-derived CDR1 and CDR2 are MNHNS and SASEGT. The CDR3 is CASSGQRTNTGELFF. The CDR3 DNA reads as TGTGCCAGCAGTGGGCAACGAACGAACACCGGGGAGCTGTTTTTT.

The CDR3 reads CASSFGGKYGYTF. The CDR3 DNA sequence: TGTGCCAGCAGTTTTGGCGGAAAGTATGGCTACACCTTC. This rearrangement joins TRBV27 to TRBJ1-2; D not certain. The CDR3 loop spans 13 amino acids. The germline V gene encodes CDR1 MNHEY and CDR2 SMNVEV (reference sequence). V was pared by 3 bases and J by 5 bases, with 10 bases between.

The V and J genes are TRBV4-3 and TRBJ2-7; TRBD2 matches at 8 bases. Germline-derived CDR1 and CDR2 are LGHNA and YSLEER. This CDR3 has 18 amino acids. The trim removed 0 bases at V and 7 bases at J, leaving 17 bases unmatched. CDR3 bases: TGCGCCAGCAGCCAAGATCCAGTATCGGGGGGGGCCTACAATGAGCAGTACTTC. Translating gives CASSQDPVSGGAYNEQYF.

The chain carries TRBV7-8 and TRBJ2-7; D is possibly TRBD1 or TRBD2 (5 bases each). Germline lookup yields CDR1 SGHVS and CDR2 FQNEAQ. The V and J ends lost 5 bases and 2 bases respectively, with 22 bases between them. CDR3 size: 17 residues. In DNA, the CDR3 is TGTGCCAGCAGCCTAGGGACGGTGATTACCACTCCCTACGAGCAGTACTTC. Translation: CASSLGTVITTPYEQYF.

This clonotype was seen more than once but under ten times. The chain has TRBV29-1 and TRBJ1-1; the D is unclear. CDR1 and CDR2 (germline): SQVTM, ANQGSEA. V was trimmed by 8 bases and J by 5 bases, leaving 9 bases between them. There are 10 residues in the CDR3. CDR3 region: CSPERTEAFF. The CDR3 DNA reads as TGCAGCCCAGAGAGGACTGAAGCTTTCTTT.

The table lists this clonotype with a few counts. CDR3 protein: CAIRRAGIYGYTF. The CDR3 nucleotides read TGTGCCATCCGACGGGCAGGGATCTATGGCTACACCTTC. The chain couples TRBV6-5 to TRBJ1-2; D may be TRBD1 (5 bases). The V gene's germline CDR1 is MNHEY and CDR2 SVGAGI. V shed 10 bases and J shed 4 bases, with 16 bases lying between them. The CDR3 totals 13 residues.

The chain carries TRBV20-1 and TRBJ1-5; D is uncertain. This CDR3 comprises 16 residues. V lost 6 bases, J lost 6 bases, and 24 bases lay in between. Germline V gene data show CDR1 as DFQATT and CDR2 as SNEGSKA (reference sequence). CDR3 in amino acids: CSASEGDAGWSQPQHF. The CDR3 DNA sequence: TGCAGTGCATCAGAGGGCGACGCGGGGTGGAGTCAGCCCCAGCATTTT.

V and J are TRBV27 and TRBJ1-6; the D gene is possibly TRBD1 (5 bases). There are 14 residues in the CDR3. The V end lost 7 bases, the J end lost 6 bases, and 13 bases lay between the germline ends. Germline V gene data show CDR1 as MNHEY and CDR2 as SMNVEV (reference sequence). CDR3 DNA: TGTGCCAGCAAAAACCCGGGACTTAATTCACCCCTCCACTTT. It codes for CASKNPGLNSPLHF.

The V gene is TRBV5-1, the J gene TRBJ2-1; a weak D match, TRBD1 (6 bases). CDR1 is SGHRS and CDR2 is YFSETQ in the germline V gene. The CDR3 spans 13 residues. Trimming removed 0 bases at V and 10 bases at J, with 11 bases between. The CDR3 here is CASSLAGTKEQFF. CDR3 DNA: TGCGCCAGCAGCTTGGCCGGGACAAAGGAGCAGTTCTTC.

The chain combines TRBV6-1 with TRBJ1-6; D is perhaps TRBD1 (5 bases). The CDR3 totals 16 residues. Trimming shortened V by 0 bases and J by 6 bases, and 12 bases separated the two germline ends. Germline V gives CDR1 MNHNS, CDR2 SASEGT. The CDR3 bases are TGTGCCAGCAGTGAAGCAGTTCCAGGGAGTAATTCACCCCTCCACTTT. Translated, it gives CASSEAVPGSNSPLHF.

The gene calls are TRBV12-3 or TRBV12-4 and TRBJ1-4; TRBD1 might be the D (6 bases). V was trimmed by 6 bases and J by 4 bases, leaving 18 bases between them. This CDR3 contains 16 residues. The CDR3 coding sequence is TGTGCCAGCAGACCCCCTGCTGAGGGGGGTAATGAAAAACTGTTTTTT. It encodes CASRPPAEGGNEKLFF.

Details on this clonotype: Sequence at one end of the junction differs from germline and may be a read error. This chain joins TRBV4-3 and TRBJ1-2, with D tentatively TRBD1 (5 bases). The CDR3 loop spans 18 amino acids. The germline V gene has CDR1 LGHNA and CDR2 YSLEER. Here the CDR3 reads CAGSQDSLQGRVKGGYTF. The CDR3 DNA reads TGCGCCGGCAGCCAAGACTCTCTCCAGGGCAGGGTGAAAGGTGGCTACACCTTC.

The chain joins TRBV2 to TRBJ2-1, with a possible D match to TRBD2 (6 bases). Trimming removed 2 bases from V and 9 bases from J, with 14 bases in between. CDR3 length: 14 amino acids. The V gene's germline CDR1 is SNHLY and CDR2 FYNNEI. CDR3 in DNA: TGTGCCAGCAGTGAACTGGGGGGTGAGGGTGAGCAGTTCTTC. Residues: CASSELGGEGEQFF.

The DNA of the CDR3 is TGTGCCAGCAGTCACGACAGACTGAACACTGAAGCTTTCTTT. Translated, it gives CASSHDRLNTEAFF. The rearrangement links TRBV25-1 to TRBJ1-1; TRBD1 is a possible D gene (5 bases). Deletions cut 5 bases from V and 0 bases from J, with 10 bases between. The CDR3 length is 14 residues. Germline loops: CDR1 MGHDK, CDR2 SYGVNS.